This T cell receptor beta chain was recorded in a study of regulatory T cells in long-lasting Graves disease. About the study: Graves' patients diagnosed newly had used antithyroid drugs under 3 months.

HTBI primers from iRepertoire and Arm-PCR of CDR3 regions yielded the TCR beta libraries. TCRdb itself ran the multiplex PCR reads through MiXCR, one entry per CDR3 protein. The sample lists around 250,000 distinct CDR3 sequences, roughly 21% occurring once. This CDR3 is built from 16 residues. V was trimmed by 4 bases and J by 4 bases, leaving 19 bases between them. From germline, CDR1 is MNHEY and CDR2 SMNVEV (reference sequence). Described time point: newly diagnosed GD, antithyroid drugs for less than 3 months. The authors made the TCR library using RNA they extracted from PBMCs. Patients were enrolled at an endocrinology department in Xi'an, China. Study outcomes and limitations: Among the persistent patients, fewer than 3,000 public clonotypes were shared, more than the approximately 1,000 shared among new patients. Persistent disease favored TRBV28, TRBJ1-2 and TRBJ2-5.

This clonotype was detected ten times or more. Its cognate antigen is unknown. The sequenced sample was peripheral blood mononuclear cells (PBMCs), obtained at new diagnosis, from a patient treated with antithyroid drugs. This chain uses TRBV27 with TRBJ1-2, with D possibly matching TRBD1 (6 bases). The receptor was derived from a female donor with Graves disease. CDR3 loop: CASSSRQAALSYGYTF. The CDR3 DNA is TGTGCCAGCAGTTCACGACAGGCGGCTTTATCCTATGGCTACACCTTC.